This record covers a single T cell receptor (beta chain). Its specificity is unknown. Measured with immunoSEQ multiplex PCR; TCRdb has only the in-frame clones, and not every one. The repertoire holds over 100,000 clones, around 94% seen once, with over 6.5% in the top ten. The CDR3 sequence is 17 residues long. The data originate from a study of T cell responses to AZD1222 COVID-19 vaccine. Points from the study as a whole: The donor cohort was predominantly white British with a female majority, and clonal diversity may have been underestimated.

Sequencing used peripheral blood, obtained on day 0 of AZD1222 vaccination. This clonotype was obtained from an adult in good health. The V and J genes are TRBV21-1 and TRBJ2-5; TRBD2, the D gene given by the table, was not confirmed from the DNA. TRBV21-1 is termed a pseudogene. Written as DNA, the CDR3 is TGTGCCAGCAGCAAAGACATAGGCCTAGCGGGAGTAGAGACCCAGTACTTC. This sequence encodes CASSKDIGLAGVETQYF.